A selection of T cell receptor beta chains follows, all from one sample in a study of blood T cell repertoires in COVID-19. Assay used: immunoSEQ multiplex PCR; TCRdb lists only in-frame clones, some missing. The sample lists about 190,000 clones, more than 75% occurring once. The sequenced material came from PBMCs or T cells enriched from blood (not recorded which). The receptors here all came from a woman aged 45 to 65 with acute COVID-19. CDR3s include the opening cysteine and the closing phenylalanine or tryptophan. The D gene is left open where the match is weak. Clone sizes are given selectively: once, few, many, or a class where the clone is expanded.

TRBD1,few,TRBV2,TRBJ1-1,TGTGCCAGTGGGGTCTTAGGGGGCAACACTGAAGCTTTCTTT,CASGVLGGNTEAFF
TRBD1,NA,TRBV5-4,TRBJ1-2,TGTGCCAGCAGCCGAGGGGGCGCCGATGGCTACACCTTC,CASSRGGADGYTF
NA,NA,TRBV6-5,TRBJ1-5,TGTGCCAGCACGGAGGCAGCTAATCAGCCCCAGCATTTT,CASTEAANQPQHF
TRBD2,NA,TRBV3-1/TRBV3-2,TRBJ2-3,TGTGCCAGCAGCCAAAGCGGGGCTTACACAGATACGCAGTATTTT,CASSQSGAYTDTQYF
TRBD2,NA,TRBV28,TRBJ2-2,TGTGCCAGCAGTTCCCCCCCCCTATTTGGGCTAGCGGAGGCGAACACCGGGGAGCTGTTTTTT,CASSSPPLFGLAEANTGELFF
NA,NA,TRBV7-2,TRBJ1-3,TGTGCCAGCAGCTTCGTATTAGTCGAAAGGGGGATTGGAAACACCATATATTTT,CASSFVLVERGIGNTIYF
TRBD1,NA,TRBV28,TRBJ1-2,TGTGCCAGTTGGGACAGGGGGCGTTATGGCTACACCTTC,CASWDRGRYGYTF
NA,few,TRBV3-1/TRBV3-2,TRBJ1-2,TGTGCCAGCAAAAAAGGAACAGGCGACTATGGCTACACCTTC,CASKKGTGDYGYTF
TRBD1,few,TRBV6-5,TRBJ1-2,TGTGCCAGCAGGGGGCAGGGGGCGCAAAACTATGGCTACACCTTC,CASRGQGAQNYGYTF
NA,NA,TRBV6-5,TRBJ1-5,TGTGCCAGCAGTCAAACAGGGTTAAGGGAGCCCCAGCATTTT,CASSQTGLREPQHF
NA,NA,TRBV7-6,TRBJ1-1,TGTGCCAGCAGCGCCGGGACATACACTGAAGCTTTCTTT,CASSAGTYTEAFF
NA,NA,TRBV6-1,TRBJ1-3,TGTGCCAGCAGTGACACAGGCTCTGGAAACACCATATATTTT,CASSDTGSGNTIYF
NA,NA,TRBV28,TRBJ1-2,TGTGCCAGCAGTTTGTCTCAGGGAAACTATGGCTACACCTTC,CASSLSQGNYGYTF
TRBD1,few,TRBV10-3,TRBJ1-2,TGTGCCTCAAGGAATCCGGGACAGGGCTATGGCTACACCTTC,CASRNPGQGYGYTF
NA,NA,TRBV7-8,TRBJ2-4,TGTGCCAGCAGCTTAGTGCGCCGTAGAAACATTCAGTACTTC,CASSLVRRRNIQYF
TRBD1,NA,TRBV7-7,TRBJ2-1,TGTGCCAGCAGCTTAGCCCCGGGACAGGGGGGGCGTGAGCAGTTCTTC,CASSLAPGQGGREQFF
TRBD1,NA,TRBV23-1,TRBJ1-1,TGCGCCAGCTCGCCTGGACAGGGGCTGGTCACTGAAGCTTTCTTT,CASSPGQGLVTEAFF
NA,NA,TRBV7-9,TRBJ2-1,TGTGCCAGCAGCCCCCCCAGACACGAAACAGGTAGGGATGAGCAGTTCTTC,CASSPPRHETGRDEQFF
NA,NA,TRBV5-4,TRBJ2-5,TGTGCCAGCAGCTTTATCGAGGCGGGGAAAGAGACCCAGTACTTC,CASSFIEAGKETQYF
TRBD2,NA,TRBV27,TRBJ2-3,TGTGCCAGCAGTAGCGGGACTAGCGGGGTCCACACAGATACGCAGTATTTT,CASSSGTSGVHTDTQYF
TRBD1,NA,TRBV27,TRBJ2-1,TGTGCCAGCAAAGAAGAGGGGGCTGGCTACAATGAGCAGTTCTTC,CASKEEGAGYNEQFF
NA,NA,TRBV29-1,TRBJ1-2,TGCTCCCATCTGGGGGGGGCGCAGGGCTACACCTTC,CSHLGGAQGYTF
NA,NA,TRBV19,TRBJ1-5,TGTGCCAGTAGTAGTGGTGGGGCAGGTCAGCCCCAGCATTTT,CASSSGGAGQPQHF
TRBD1,NA,TRBV6-5,TRBJ1-2,TGTGCCAGCACCGAACAGGGGGCGCTTGGCTACACCTTC,CASTEQGALGYTF
TRBD1,NA,TRBV28,TRBJ1-6,TGTGCCAGCAGTAACAGGGGGCGTAATTCACCCCTCCACTTT,CASSNRGRNSPLHF
NA,once,TRBV10-3,TRBJ1-2,TGTGCCATCAGTGAGTCGGGCCTCTCAAGCTATGGCTACACCTTC,CAISESGLSSYGYTF
TRBD1,few,TRBV13,TRBJ1-2,TGTGCCAGCAGCCAAGGGGGCGGCCGCGGTACGGGCTACACCTTC,CASSQGGGRGTGYTF
NA,once,TRBV27,TRBJ1-5,TGTGCCAGCAGTTTATTAGGAGGGGCTGGCAATCAGCCCCAGCATTTT,CASSLLGGAGNQPQHF
NA,once,TRBV6-6,TRBJ1-1,TGTGCCAGCAGTTACCCTGGACAGACTGAAGCTTTCTTT,CASSYPGQTEAFF
TRBD1,NA,TRBV28,TRBJ1-2,TGTGCCAGTGGAGGGGGCTATGGCTATGGCTACACCTTC,CASGGGYGYGYTF
TRBD2,once,TRBV3-1/TRBV3-2,TRBJ2-1,TGTGCCAGCAGCCCGCGGGGGGGTGGGCAAGAGCAGTTCTTC,CASSPRGGGQEQFF
NA,once,TRBV5-1,TRBJ1-3,TGCGCCAGCAGCTTGCAGTCAGGAGGAAACACCATATATTTT,CASSLQSGGNTIYF
NA,few,TRBV5-1,TRBJ1-1,TGCGCCAGCAGCTTTACGGGACACCCCGAAGCTTTCTTT,CASSFTGHPEAFF
TRBD1,NA,TRBV18,TRBJ1-4,TGTGCCAGCTCACCTAGCAGGGGGCTCAACGAAAAACTGTTTTTT,CASSPSRGLNEKLFF
NA,once,TRBV6-5,TRBJ1-2,TGTGCCAGCAGCCCCCGGTTGACTAACTATGGCTACACCTTC,CASSPRLTNYGYTF
NA,once,TRBV28,TRBJ2-5,TGTGCCAGCAAAAGCGGGCAAGAGACCCAGTACTTC,CASKSGQETQYF
TRBD1,NA,TRBV11-2,TRBJ1-2,TGTGCCAGCAACGGAAGACAGGGGGCGTTTCTTAATGGCTACACCTTC,CASNGRQGAFLNGYTF
TRBD2,NA,TRBV5-4,TRBJ2-3,TGTGCCAGCAGCCTTGGGAGTAGCGGGGTCTCTGCAGATACGCAGTATTTT,CASSLGSSGVSADTQYF
NA,NA,TRBV7-3,TRBJ1-1,TGTGCCAGCAGCTATCTAAACAGGGACGAAGCTTTCTTT,CASSYLNRDEAFF
NA,NA,TRBV5-1,TRBJ2-1,TGCGCCAGCAGGTTTGGCGGGACGCTAGGAAATGAGCAGTTCTTC,CASRFGGTLGNEQFF